Sequencing of this T cell receptor beta chain was carried out in a study of neoadjuvant anti-PD-1 for oral cavity cancer. Background on the study: Patients without progression got a fourth dose around day 43.

The repertoire was sequenced with immunoSEQ multiplex PCR; TCRdb's copy has only in-frame clones and lacks some. Of around 60,000 clones in the sample, roughly 84% were seen once. Notes on the study in general: PBMC Gini-index clonality exceeded responders' in non-responders post-nivolumab.

In regard to this clone: What it binds is not known.

The V gene's germline CDR1 is SEHNR and CDR2 FQNEAQ (reference sequence). With V trimmed by 3 bases and J by 0 bases, 5 bases remained unmatched. The CDR3 consists of 16 residues. This clonotype originated in a person aged 40 to 85 with oral cavity squamous cell carcinoma. Sequencing used PBMCs, obtained before nivolumab (anti-PD-1) treatment. This chain links TRBV7-9 with TRBJ2-3; 8 bases match TRBD2. The chain's CDR3 is CASSFPIAGSTDTQYF. Here the CDR3 DNA reads TGTGCCAGCAGCTTCCCTATAGCGGGGAGCACAGATACGCAGTATTTT.